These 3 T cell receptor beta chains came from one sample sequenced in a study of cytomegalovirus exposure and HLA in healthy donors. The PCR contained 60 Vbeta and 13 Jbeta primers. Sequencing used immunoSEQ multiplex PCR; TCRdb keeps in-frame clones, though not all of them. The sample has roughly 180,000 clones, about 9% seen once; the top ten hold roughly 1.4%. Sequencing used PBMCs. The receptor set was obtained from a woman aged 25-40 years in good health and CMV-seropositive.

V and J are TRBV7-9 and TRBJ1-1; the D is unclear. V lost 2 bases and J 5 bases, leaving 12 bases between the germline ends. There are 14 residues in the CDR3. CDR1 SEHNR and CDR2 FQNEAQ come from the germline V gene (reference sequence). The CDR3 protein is CASSLYISLTEAFF. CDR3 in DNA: TGTGCCAGCAGCTTATATATATCTCTTACTGAAGCTTTCTTT.

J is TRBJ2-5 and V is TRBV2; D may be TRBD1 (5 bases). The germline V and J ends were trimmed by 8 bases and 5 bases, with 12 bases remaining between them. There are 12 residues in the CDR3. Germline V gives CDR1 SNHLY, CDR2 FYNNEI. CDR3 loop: CASQEGVETQYF. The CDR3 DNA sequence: TGTGCCAGCCAGGAAGGGGTGGAGACCCAGTACTTC.

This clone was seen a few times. CDR3 amino acids: CAISEGRAEETQYF. CDR3 nucleotide sequence: TGTGCCATCAGTGAGGGCAGGGCGGAGGAGACCCAGTACTTC. The chain has TRBV10-3 and TRBJ2-5; TRBD1 might be the D (5 bases). The CDR3 sequence is 14 residues long. CDR1 and CDR2 from the germline V gene are ENHRY and SYGVKD. Trimming pared 2 bases from V and 5 bases from J, leaving 12 bases between.